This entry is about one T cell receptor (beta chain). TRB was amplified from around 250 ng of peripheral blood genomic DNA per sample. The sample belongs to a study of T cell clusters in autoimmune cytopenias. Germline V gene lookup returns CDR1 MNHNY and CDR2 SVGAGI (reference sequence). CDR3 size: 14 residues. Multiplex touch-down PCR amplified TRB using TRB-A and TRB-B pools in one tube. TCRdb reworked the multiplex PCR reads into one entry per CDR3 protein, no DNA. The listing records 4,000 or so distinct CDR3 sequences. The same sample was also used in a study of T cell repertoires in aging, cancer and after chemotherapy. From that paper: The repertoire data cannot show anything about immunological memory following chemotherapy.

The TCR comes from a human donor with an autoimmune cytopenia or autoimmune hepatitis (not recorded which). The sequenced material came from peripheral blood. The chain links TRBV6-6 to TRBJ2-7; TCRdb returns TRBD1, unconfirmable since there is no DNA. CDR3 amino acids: CASRPGGNYYEQYF.